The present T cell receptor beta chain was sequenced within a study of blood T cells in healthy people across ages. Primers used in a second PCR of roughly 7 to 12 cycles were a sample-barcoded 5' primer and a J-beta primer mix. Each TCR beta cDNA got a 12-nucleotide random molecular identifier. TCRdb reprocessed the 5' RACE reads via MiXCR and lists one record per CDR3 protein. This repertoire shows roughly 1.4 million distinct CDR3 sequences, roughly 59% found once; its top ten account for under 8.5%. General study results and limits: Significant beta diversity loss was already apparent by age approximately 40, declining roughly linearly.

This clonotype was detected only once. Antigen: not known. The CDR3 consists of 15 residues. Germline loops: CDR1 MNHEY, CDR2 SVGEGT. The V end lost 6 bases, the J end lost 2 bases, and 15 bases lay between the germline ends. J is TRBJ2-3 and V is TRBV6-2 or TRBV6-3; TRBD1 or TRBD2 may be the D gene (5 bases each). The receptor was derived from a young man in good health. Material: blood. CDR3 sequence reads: CASRPRDGYTDTQYF. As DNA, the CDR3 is TGTGCCAGCAGGCCCCGGGACGGTTACACAGATACGCAGTATTTT.